This T cell receptor beta chain was found in a study of human T cells and chemical hapten exposure. Overall study findings and caveats: High-frequency TCRs, those above 1 in 1000, stayed the same after DPC sensitization.

Unique molecular identifiers were attached to individual cDNA molecules during library preparation. TCRdb passed the RACE reads through MiXCR, listing each CDR3 protein once. The sample has over 100,000 distinct CDR3 sequences; approximately 10% are singletons. Time point meaning: healthy volunteer bleed at 2 weeks. Unfractionated whole blood was the source from which total RNA was extracted. About this clonotype itself: Its antigen is as yet unknown.

This CDR3 has 12 amino acids. Trimming removed 3 bases at V and 6 bases at J, with 6 bases between. The germline V gene has CDR1 ENHRY and CDR2 SYGVKD. The TCR was taken from a male donor in good health. Some clones in this sample may be carry-over from other donors' samples. What was sequenced was whole blood. This chain links TRBV10-3 with TRBJ2-1; the D is unclear. CDR3 sequence reads: CAISDASNEQFF. As DNA, the CDR3 is TGTGCCATCAGTGACGCTTCCAATGAGCAGTTCTTC.